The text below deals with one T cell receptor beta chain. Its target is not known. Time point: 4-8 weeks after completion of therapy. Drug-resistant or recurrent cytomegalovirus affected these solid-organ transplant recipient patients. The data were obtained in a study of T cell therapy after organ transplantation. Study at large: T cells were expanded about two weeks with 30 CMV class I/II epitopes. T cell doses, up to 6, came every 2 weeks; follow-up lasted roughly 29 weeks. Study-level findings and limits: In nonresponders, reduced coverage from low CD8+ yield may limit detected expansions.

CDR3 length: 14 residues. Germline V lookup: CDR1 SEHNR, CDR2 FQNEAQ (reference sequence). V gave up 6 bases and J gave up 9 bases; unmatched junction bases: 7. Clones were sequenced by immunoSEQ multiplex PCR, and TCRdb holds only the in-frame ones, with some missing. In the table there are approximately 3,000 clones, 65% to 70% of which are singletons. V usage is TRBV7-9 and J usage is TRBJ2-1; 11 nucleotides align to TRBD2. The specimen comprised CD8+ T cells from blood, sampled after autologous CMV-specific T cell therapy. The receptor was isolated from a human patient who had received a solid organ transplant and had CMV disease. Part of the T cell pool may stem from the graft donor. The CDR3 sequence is CASSPSGRYGEQFF. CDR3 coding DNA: TGTGCCAGCAGTCCTAGCGGGAGGTACGGTGAGCAGTTCTTC. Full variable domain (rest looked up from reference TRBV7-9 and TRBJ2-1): DTGVSQNPRHKITKRGQNVTFRCDPISEHNRLYWYRQTLGQGPEFLTYFQNEAQLEKSRLLSDRFSAERPKGSFSTLEIQRTEQGDSAMYLCASSPSGRYGEQFFGPGTRLTVL.